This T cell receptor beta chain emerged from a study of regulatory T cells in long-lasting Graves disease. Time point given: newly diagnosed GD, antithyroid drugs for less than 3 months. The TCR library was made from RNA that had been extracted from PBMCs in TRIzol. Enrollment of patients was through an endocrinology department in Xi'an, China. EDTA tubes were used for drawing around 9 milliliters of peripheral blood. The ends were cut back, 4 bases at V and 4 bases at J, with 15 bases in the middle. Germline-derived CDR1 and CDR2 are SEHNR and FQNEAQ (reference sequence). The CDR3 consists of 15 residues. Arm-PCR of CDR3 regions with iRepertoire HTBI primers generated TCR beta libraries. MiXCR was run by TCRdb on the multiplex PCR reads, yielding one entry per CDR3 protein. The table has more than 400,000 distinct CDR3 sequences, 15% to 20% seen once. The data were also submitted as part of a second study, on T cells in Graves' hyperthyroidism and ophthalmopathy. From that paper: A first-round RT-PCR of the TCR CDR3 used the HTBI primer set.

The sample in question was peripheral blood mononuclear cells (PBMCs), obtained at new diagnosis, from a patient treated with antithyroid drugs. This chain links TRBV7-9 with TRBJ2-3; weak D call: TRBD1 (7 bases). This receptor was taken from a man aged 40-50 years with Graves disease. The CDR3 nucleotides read TGTGCCAGCAGCTCGCGCAGGGGGGTCGCAGATACGCAGTATTTT. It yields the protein CASSSRRGVADTQYF.